This T cell receptor (beta chain) was recovered during a study of T-cell reconstitution after alpha-beta-depleted transplantation in children. Study observations and caveats: After transplant, high TCRbeta diversity at day 60 in some patients arose from surviving recipient T cells and thymic progenitors. After one year, T-cell counts and TCRbeta diversity mostly came from new T cells.

Unique molecular identifiers tagged the TCRbeta library. TCRdb fed the PCR reads into MiXCR, producing one record per CDR3 protein. This sample has approximately 210,000 distinct CDR3 sequences, with roughly 18% found just once. Germline V gene data show CDR1 as LNHDA and CDR2 as SQIVND (reference sequence). V lost 3 bases to trimming and J lost 3 bases; unmatched junction nucleotides: 9. CDR3 size: 17 residues. On this clonotype itself: Its antigen is not known.

The chain recombines TRBV19 with TRBJ1-5, with 9 bases identical to TRBD1. Here the sequenced sample was PBMCs, mostly from graft donor cells, taken 360 days after TCRalphabeta/CD19-depleted stem cell transplant. The source is a male patient under 10 years old who had a stem cell transplant for acute lymphoblastic leukemia, so the T cells may come from the graft donor. The CDR3 loop reads CASSMIGDRVHNQPQHF. The CDR3 DNA is TGTGCCAGTAGTATGATAGGGGACAGGGTTCACAATCAGCCCCAGCATTTT.